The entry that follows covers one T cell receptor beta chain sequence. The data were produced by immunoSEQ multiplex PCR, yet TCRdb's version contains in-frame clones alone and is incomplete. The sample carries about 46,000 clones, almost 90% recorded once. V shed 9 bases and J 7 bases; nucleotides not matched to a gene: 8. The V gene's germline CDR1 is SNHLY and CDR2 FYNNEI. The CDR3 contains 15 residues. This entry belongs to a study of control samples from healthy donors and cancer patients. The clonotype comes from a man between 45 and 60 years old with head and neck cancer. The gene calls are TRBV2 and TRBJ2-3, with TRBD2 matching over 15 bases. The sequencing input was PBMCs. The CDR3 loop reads CASRTSGRAINTQYF. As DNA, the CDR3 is TGTGCCAGTCGGACTAGCGGGAGGGCCATAAATACGCAGTATTTT.